This TCR beta chain was obtained from a study of cytomegalovirus exposure and HLA in healthy donors. In the case of this clone: Its cognate antigen is unknown.

Losses at the gene ends were 3 bases for V and 2 bases for J; bases not matched to a gene: 4. The CDR3 consists of 14 residues. Per the germline V gene, CDR1 is SNHLY and CDR2 is FYNNEI. Study-wide findings and caveats: Later analysis reportedly placed an Asian-associated ancestry cluster below the roughly 670-donor mean in N-insertions.

A multiplex PCR was run with 60 Vbeta primers and 13 Jbeta primers. Source study methods: As a later analysis found, there were 70 million to 90 million unique TCR beta chains, of which around 10 million were shared. The method was immunoSEQ multiplex PCR; TCRdb's version includes in-frame clones alone and lacks a portion of them. V, J and clone size were drawn from that table, and D and trimming were deduced from the DNA. The sample holds 50,000 to 80,000 clones. Material for sequencing was PBMCs. The chain links TRBV2 to TRBJ2-7; TRBD1 matches 7 bases. The sequence was obtained from a woman under 30 in good health and CMV-seronegative. The CDR3 loop reads CASSEGTDTYEQYF. DNA of the CDR3: TGTGCCAGCAGTGAGGGGACAGACACCTACGAGCAGTACTTC. The full variable domain, rest sourced from reference TRBV2 and TRBJ2-7, is EPEVTQTPSHQVTQMGQEVILRCVPISNHLYFYWYRQILGQKVEFLVSFYNNEISEKSEIFDDQFSVERPDGSNFTLKIRSTKLEDSAMYFCASSEGTDTYEQYFGPGTRLTVT.